This T cell receptor beta chain was documented in a study of CD8 T cells in ankylosing spondylitis. Whole-study findings and limits: A TCR beta motif of 7 to 9 highly homologous variants seemed to mark ankylosing spondylitis blood.

This CDR3 region has 13 residues. Germline CDR1 is SGHTA and CDR2 is FQGNSA. J gave up 3 bases and V 5 bases, and 3 bases lay outside the gene matches. Scientists made TCR beta libraries using quantitative 5'-RACE with molecular barcodes. TCRdb fed the 5' RACE reads into MiXCR, producing one record per CDR3 protein. The sample contains approximately 400,000 distinct CDR3 sequences, more than 25% of which appear only once. This clonotype was counted a few times. Antigen specificity is unknown. The source is a male donor with ankylosing spondylitis. Source material: blood, either unsorted or a sorted T cell fraction (not recorded which). The chain couples TRBV7-2 to TRBJ2-5; 7 bases map to TRBD2. The CDR3 bases are TGTGCCAGCAGCATCGGGGGGAAAGAGACCCAGTACTTC. This encodes CASSIGGKETQYF.